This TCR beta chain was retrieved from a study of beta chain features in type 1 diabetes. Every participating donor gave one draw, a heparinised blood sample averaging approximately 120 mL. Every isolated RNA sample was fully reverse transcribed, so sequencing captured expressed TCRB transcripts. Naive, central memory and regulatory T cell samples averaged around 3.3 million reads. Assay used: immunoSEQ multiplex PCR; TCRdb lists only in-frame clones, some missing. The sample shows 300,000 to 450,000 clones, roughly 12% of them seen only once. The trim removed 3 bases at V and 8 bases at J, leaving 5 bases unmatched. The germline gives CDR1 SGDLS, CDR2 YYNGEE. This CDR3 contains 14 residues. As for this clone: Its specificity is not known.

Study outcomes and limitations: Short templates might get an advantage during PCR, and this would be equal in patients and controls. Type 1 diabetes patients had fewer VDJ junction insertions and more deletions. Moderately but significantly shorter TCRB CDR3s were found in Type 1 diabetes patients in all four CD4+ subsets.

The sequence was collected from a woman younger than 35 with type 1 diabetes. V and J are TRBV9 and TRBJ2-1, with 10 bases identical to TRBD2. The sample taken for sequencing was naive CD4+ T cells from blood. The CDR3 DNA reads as TGTGCCAGCAGCGCTAGCGGGAGAGACGATGAGCAGTTCTTC. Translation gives CASSASGRDDEQFF. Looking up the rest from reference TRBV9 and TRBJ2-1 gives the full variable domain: DSGVTQTPKHLITATGQRVTLRCSPRSGDLSVYWYQQSLDQGLQFLIQYYNGEERAKGNILERFSAQQFPDLHSELNLSSLELGDSALYFCASSASGRDDEQFFGPGTRLTVL.